This T cell receptor (beta chain) was identified during a study of blood T cell repertoires in COVID-19. TCRdb's copy holds only in-frame clones and misses some; the assay was immunoSEQ multiplex PCR. The sample has around 270,000 clones, 88% seen once. Germline V gene data show CDR1 as MDHEN and CDR2 as SYDVKM. The CDR3 runs to 13 residues. V shed 5 bases, J shed 7 bases, and the junction held 4 bases outside the gene matches. Only one count was recorded for this clone. Sequencing was carried out using peripheral blood. The chain is built from TRBV28 and TRBJ1-5, with 8 bases matching TRBD1. The TCR originated in a man in his fifties or sixties who had recovered from COVID-19. CDR3 nucleotides: TGTGCCAGCAGTGACAGGGGAAAGCAGCCCCAGCATTTT. This codes for CASSDRGKQPQHF.